A single sample is the source of the 24 T cell receptor beta chains below, sequenced in a study of shared clonotypes between healthy human individuals. The repertoire was sequenced with immunoSEQ multiplex PCR; TCRdb's copy has only in-frame clones and lacks some. The repertoire holds under 600,000 clones, with roughly 79% as singletons. Material: PBMCs. Receptor source: a woman in her thirties or forties in good health. Some clones in this sample may be carry-over from other donors' samples.

V gene TRBV7-2 combines with J gene TRBJ2-7; 7 bases align to TRBD1. Germline V gene data show CDR1 as SGHTA and CDR2 as FQGNSA. The CDR3 spans 14 residues. Trimming cost V 5 bases and J 1 base; bases outside gene matches: 5. CDR3 amino acids: CASSRQGPSYEQYF. In DNA form, the CDR3 reads TGTGCCAGCAGCAGACAGGGTCCGTCCTACGAGCAGTACTTC.

The chain has TRBV30 and TRBJ2-3; D is unclear. CDR1 is GTSNPN, CDR2 SVGIG, per germline (reference sequence). The length of the CDR3 is 12 residues. The ends were cut back, 0 bases at V and 6 bases at J, with 7 bases in the middle. CDR3 in amino acids: CAWSVLGDTQYF. DNA of the CDR3: TGTGCCTGGAGTGTACTGGGGGATACGCAGTATTTT. Full variable domain (missing parts from reference TRBV30 and TRBJ2-3): SQTIHQWPATLVQPVGSPLSLECTVEGTSNPNLYWYRQAAGRGLQLLFYSVGIGQISSEVPQNLSASRPQDRQFILSSKKLLLSDSGFYLCAWSVLGDTQYFGPGTRLTVL.

CDR3 DNA sequence: TGTGCCACCAGCAGACTCGTAGCGGGAGCCGGAGATACGCAGTATTTT. Translating gives CATSRLVAGAGDTQYF. The chain links TRBV15 to TRBJ2-3, with 9 bases lining up with TRBD2. Germline trimming cut 2 bases from V and 5 bases from J; bases unmatched to any gene: 8. CDR1 and CDR2 from the germline V gene are LNHNV and YYDKDF (reference sequence). CDR3 length: 16 residues.

The chain uses TRBV5-4 and TRBJ2-4; TRBD1 is a possible D gene (6 bases). Germline-derived CDR1 and CDR2 are SGHNT and YYREEE (reference sequence). The CDR3 extends over 14 amino acids. Trimming removed 5 bases at V and 3 bases at J, with 12 bases between. The CDR3 region has the DNA TGTGCCAGCAGACTACAGGGCGGCAAAAACATTCAGTACTTC. Translation: CASRLQGGKNIQYF.

This chain links TRBV6-5 with TRBJ2-5; 7 nucleotides agree with TRBD1. This CDR3 has 13 amino acids. After removal of 6 bases from V and 5 bases from J, the junction contained 6 bases not matched to a gene. Germline CDR1 and CDR2: MNHEY and SVGAGI. The CDR3 loop is CASSRQGEETQYF. CDR3 bases: TGTGCCAGCAGCCGACAGGGAGAGGAGACCCAGTACTTC.

This chain joins TRBV28 and TRBJ2-7; 8 bases match TRBD1. After removal of 2 bases from V and 7 bases from J, the junction contained 19 bases not matched to a gene. There are 18 residues in the CDR3. Germline values: CDR1 MDHEN, CDR2 SYDVKM. The CDR3 DNA sequence: TGTGCCAGCAGTTTACCGGCTTGGCAGGGGGCCTCTTCGTGGGAGCAGTACTTC. Residues: CASSLPAWQGASSWEQYF.

V is TRBV5-6 and J is TRBJ1-2; TRBD1 agrees at 7 bases. The junction had 6 bases not matched to a gene; V was cut back by 4 bases and J by 3 bases. Germline V lookup: CDR1 SGHDT, CDR2 YYEEEE. This CDR3 is built from 14 residues. CDR3 in amino acids: CASSRDSRDYGYTF. CDR3 in DNA: TGTGCCAGCAGCCGGGACAGTAGGGACTATGGCTACACCTTC.

This chain links TRBV28 with TRBJ2-7; the match to TRBD2 covers 7 bases. CDR1 is MDHEN and CDR2 is SYDVKM in the germline V gene. This CDR3 has 14 residues. V gave up 5 bases and J gave up 5 bases; unmatched junction bases: 9. The CDR3 protein is CASSREGIPHEQYF. For the CDR3, the DNA is TGTGCCAGCAGTAGGGAGGGGATCCCCCACGAGCAGTACTTC.

This chain joins TRBV5-5 and TRBJ2-5, with a possible D match to TRBD2 (5 bases). The CDR3 runs 16 residues. V dropped 0 bases and J dropped 5 bases, with 17 bases sitting between them. In germline, CDR1 is SGHKS, CDR2 YYEKEE (reference sequence). In DNA form, the CDR3 reads TGTGCCAGCAGCTTGGACGGAGCGTGGCGGGCGGAGACCCAGTACTTC. Its protein product is CASSLDGAWRAETQYF.

This clone has just one count. V is TRBV5-1 and J is TRBJ2-7; D gene uncertain. V lost 4 bases to trimming and J lost 4 bases, with 15 bases between them. The CDR3 length is 14 residues. CDR1 and CDR2 (germline): SGHRS, YFSETQ. CDR3 sequence (DNA): TGCGCCAGCAGCCCAGCCGGGCCGCCATACGAGCAGTACTTC. It codes for CASSPAGPPYEQYF.

The chain couples TRBV29-1 to TRBJ1-2; a possible D gene is TRBD1 (6 bases). V was pared by 7 bases and J by 3 bases, with 39 bases between. The CDR3 is 21 residues long. Germline lookup yields CDR1 SQVTM and CDR2 ANQGSEA. The CDR3 sequence is CSASLRPLVVAGQGFYYGYTF. The DNA of the CDR3 is TGCAGCGCTAGTCTGAGGCCCTTAGTTGTTGCCGGGCAGGGGTTTTACTATGGCTACACCTTC.

The chain couples TRBV18 to TRBJ1-2; D possibly corresponds to TRBD1 (5 bases). The V gene lost 4 bases and the J gene lost 2 bases, with 5 bases spanning the gap. The germline CDR1 and CDR2 sequences are KGHSH and LQKENI. The CDR3 spans 12 residues. In DNA form, the CDR3 reads TGTGCCAGCTCACGGGACAACTATGGCTACACCTTC. It codes for CASSRDNYGYTF.

The rearrangement joins TRBV7-2 to TRBJ1-2; D perhaps matches TRBD1 (6 bases). The CDR3 runs 14 residues. Germline CDR1 reads SGHTA; CDR2 reads FQGNSA. V lost 4 bases to trimming and J lost 8 bases, with 17 bases between them. The CDR3 DNA reads TGTGCCAGCAGCTACAGGGCGTCTTTACTGGGCTACACCTTC. Amino acid sequence: CASSYRASLLGYTF.

The gene calls are TRBV9 and TRBJ2-7; TRBD1 aligns across 7 bases. CDR1 SGDLS and CDR2 YYNGEE come from the germline V gene. The CDR3 totals 14 residues. J lost 0 bases, V lost 4 bases, and 4 bases had no gene match. DNA for the CDR3: TGTGCCAGCAGCAAACGGGACAGCTCCTACGAGCAGTACTTC. It translates to CASSKRDSSYEQYF.

This clone has a single count. V and J are TRBV6-6 and TRBJ1-6; 7 positions agree with TRBD1. V shed 5 bases, J shed 6 bases, and the junction held 7 bases outside the gene matches. This CDR3 has 15 residues. Germline V lookup: CDR1 MNHNY, CDR2 SVGAGI (reference sequence). The CDR3 is CASSPLGQINSPLHF. In nucleotides, the CDR3 is TGTGCCAGCAGTCCTCTGGGACAGATTAATTCACCCCTCCACTTT.

This chain connects TRBV4-1 to TRBJ2-7; 7 bases fit TRBD1. The germline V gene has CDR1 MGHRA and CDR2 YSYEKL. Losses at the gene ends were 0 bases for V and 2 bases for J; bases not matched to a gene: 10. The CDR3 is 17 amino acids. CDR3 residues: CASSQEDRGTAPYEQYF. For the CDR3, the DNA is TGCGCCAGCAGCCAAGAAGATAGGGGGACAGCTCCCTACGAGCAGTACTTC.

The chain joins TRBV11-3 to TRBJ2-7; TRBD2 matches at 14 bases. In germline, CDR1 is SGHNT, CDR2 YENEEA. This CDR3 is built from 16 residues. Unmatched junction bases numbered 6, after V lost 5 bases and J lost 3 bases. The CDR3 loop is CASSPGLAGGFYEQYF. The CDR3 DNA follows: TGTGCCAGCAGCCCCGGACTAGCGGGAGGTTTCTACGAGCAGTACTTC.

V is TRBV2 and J is TRBJ2-2, with 7 bases matching TRBD2. Germline V gene data show CDR1 as SNHLY and CDR2 as FYNNEI. Trimming removed 8 bases from V and 4 bases from J; junction bases left unmatched: 13. CDR3 length equals 16 residues. CDR3 protein: CASSEPGLAVTGELFF. CDR3 nucleotide sequence: TGTGCCAGCTCCGAGCCGGGGCTAGCGGTCACCGGGGAGCTGTTTTTT. The variable domain in full, with the rest retrieved from reference TRBV2 and TRBJ2-2, is EPEVTQTPSHQVTQMGQEVILRCVPISNHLYFYWYRQILGQKVEFLVSFYNNEISEKSEIFDDQFSVERPDGSNFTLKIRSTKLEDSAMYFCASSEPGLAVTGELFFGEGSRLTVL.

The chain joins TRBV10-3 to TRBJ2-5; D not resolved. V was cut by 2 bases and J by 5 bases, with 6 bases left in between. CDR1 and CDR2 from the germline V gene are ENHRY and SYGVKD. CDR3 length: 12 amino acids. For the CDR3, the DNA is TGTGCCATCAGTGAGAACGGTGAGACCCAGTACTTC. Protein product: CAISENGETQYF.

The rearrangement joins TRBV7-9 to TRBJ2-1; D tentatively fits TRBD1 or TRBD2 (5 bases each). V lost 0 bases and J lost 2, with 14 bases in between. This CDR3 comprises 17 residues. CDR1 is SEHNR and CDR2 is FQNEAQ in the germline V gene (reference sequence). The CDR3 DNA reads TGTGCCAGCAGCTTAGCTTGGGTGGGGGAGACCTACAATGAGCAGTTCTTC. Its translation: CASSLAWVGETYNEQFF.

J is TRBJ2-2 and V is TRBV7-9; TRBD1 aligns across 7 bases. The CDR3 is made up of 15 amino acids. Trimming at V came to 8 bases and at J to 0 bases, leaving 6 bases not matched to a gene. The germline V gene has CDR1 SEHNR and CDR2 FQNEAQ (reference sequence). The CDR3 loop is CASPRQGTNTGELFF. As DNA, the CDR3 is TGTGCCAGCCCCCGACAGGGCACGAACACCGGGGAGCTGTTTTTT.

The V and J genes are TRBV7-2 and TRBJ2-4; possibly TRBD1 or TRBD2 for D (5 bases each). The germline gives CDR1 SGHTA, CDR2 FQGNSA. The V end was cut by 5 bases, the J end by 9 bases, with 20 bases between. CDR3 size: 15 residues. CDR3 region: CASSPGTAERGIQYF. CDR3 in DNA: TGTGCCAGCAGCCCTGGGACCGCGGAGAGGGGCATTCAGTACTTC.

The chain links TRBV27 to TRBJ2-1, with 8 bases lining up with TRBD1. The CDR3 covers 20 residues. V lost 7 bases, J lost 0 bases, and 20 bases stayed unmatched. Germline values: CDR1 MNHEY, CDR2 SMNVEV (reference sequence). DNA of the CDR3: TGTGCCAGCACCTCGACCGGGACAGGACCCGACATAAGCTCCTACAATGAGCAGTTCTTC. Protein: CASTSTGTGPDISSYNEQFF.

In DNA, the CDR3 is TGTGCCAGCAGCCCATGGACAAGCCGCCTCGGCTACACCTTC. Encoded protein: CASSPWTSRLGYTF. V is TRBV7-2 and J is TRBJ1-2; a weak D match, TRBD1 (5 bases). CDR1 and CDR2 from the germline V gene are SGHTA and FQGNSA. Deletions cut 5 bases from V and 8 bases from J, with 18 bases between. The CDR3 sequence is 14 residues long.